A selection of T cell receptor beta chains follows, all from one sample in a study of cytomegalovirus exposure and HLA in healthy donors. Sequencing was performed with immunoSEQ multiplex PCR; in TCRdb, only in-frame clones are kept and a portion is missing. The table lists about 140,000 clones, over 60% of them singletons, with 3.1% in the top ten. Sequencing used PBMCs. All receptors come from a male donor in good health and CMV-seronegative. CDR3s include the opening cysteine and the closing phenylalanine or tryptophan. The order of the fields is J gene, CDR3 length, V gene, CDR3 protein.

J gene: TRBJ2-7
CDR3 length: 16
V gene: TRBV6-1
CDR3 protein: CASSEASGTGSTEQYF

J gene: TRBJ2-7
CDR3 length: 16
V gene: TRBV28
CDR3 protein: CASSPPWRAGIYEQYF

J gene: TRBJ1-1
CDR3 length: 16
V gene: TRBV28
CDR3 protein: CASSLSWGHSNTEAFF

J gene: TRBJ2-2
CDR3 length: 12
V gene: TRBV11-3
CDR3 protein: CASSLRAGELFF

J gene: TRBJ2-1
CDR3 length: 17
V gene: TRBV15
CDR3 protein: CATSRTPGLADYNEQFF

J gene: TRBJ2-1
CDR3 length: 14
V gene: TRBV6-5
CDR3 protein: CASSPVGREGEQFF

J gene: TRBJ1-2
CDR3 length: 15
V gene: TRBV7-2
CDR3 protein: CASSLRSQGASGYTF

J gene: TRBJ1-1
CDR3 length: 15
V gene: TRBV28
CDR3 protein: CASPPVRGSPTEAFF

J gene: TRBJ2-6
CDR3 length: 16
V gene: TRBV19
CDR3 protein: CASSIVAGSGANVLTF

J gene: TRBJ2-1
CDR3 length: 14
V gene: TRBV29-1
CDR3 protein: CSVGTGGDRNEQFF

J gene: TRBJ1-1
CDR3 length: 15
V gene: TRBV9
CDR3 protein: CASSVVEGGNTEAFF

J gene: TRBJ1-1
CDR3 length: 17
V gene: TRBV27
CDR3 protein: CASSTRRDRDMNTEAFF

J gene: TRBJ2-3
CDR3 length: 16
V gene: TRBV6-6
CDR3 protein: CASSYPHGTGGDTQYF

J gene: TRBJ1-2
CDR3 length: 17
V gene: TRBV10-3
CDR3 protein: CAISDDPTDRGGYGYTF

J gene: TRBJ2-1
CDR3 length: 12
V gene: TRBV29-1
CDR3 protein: CSVGNSYNEQFF

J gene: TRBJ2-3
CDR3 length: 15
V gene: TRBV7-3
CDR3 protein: CASSPGPGETDTQYF

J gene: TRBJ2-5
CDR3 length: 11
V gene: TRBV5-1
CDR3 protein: CASSLKETQYF

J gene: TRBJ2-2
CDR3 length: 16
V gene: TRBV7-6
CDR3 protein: CASSSSRTGDTGELFF

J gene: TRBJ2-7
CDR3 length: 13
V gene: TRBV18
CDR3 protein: CASSPGGPNEQYF

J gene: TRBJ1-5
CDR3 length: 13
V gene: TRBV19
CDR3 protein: CASSARTGRPQHF

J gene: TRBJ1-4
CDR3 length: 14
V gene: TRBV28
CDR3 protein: CASTVRGANEKLFF

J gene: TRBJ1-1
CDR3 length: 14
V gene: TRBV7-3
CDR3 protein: CASSPDRENTEAFF

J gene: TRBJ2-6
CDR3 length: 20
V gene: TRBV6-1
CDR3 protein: CASSEVKAESWSSGANVLTF

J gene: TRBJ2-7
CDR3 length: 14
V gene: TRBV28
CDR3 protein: CASSIGRFSYEQYF

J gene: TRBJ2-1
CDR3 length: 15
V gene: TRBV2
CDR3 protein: CASSVEGLGYNEQFF

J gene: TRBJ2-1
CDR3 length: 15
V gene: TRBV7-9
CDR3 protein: CASSYLRESYNEQFF

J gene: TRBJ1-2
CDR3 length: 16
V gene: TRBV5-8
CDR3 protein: CASSRTGGAKNYGYTF

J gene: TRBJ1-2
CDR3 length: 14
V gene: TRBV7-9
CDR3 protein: CASSPTDRNYGYTF

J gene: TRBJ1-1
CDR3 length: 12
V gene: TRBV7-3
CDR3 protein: CASSSRNTEAFF

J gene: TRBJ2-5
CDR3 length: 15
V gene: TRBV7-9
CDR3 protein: CASSLARQGQETQYF

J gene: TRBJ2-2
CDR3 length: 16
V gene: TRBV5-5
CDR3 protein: CASSPSGGLNTGELFF

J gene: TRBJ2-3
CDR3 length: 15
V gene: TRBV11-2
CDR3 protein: CASSSPGQGADTQYF

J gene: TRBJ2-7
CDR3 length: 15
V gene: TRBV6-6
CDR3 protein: CASSRGSQTLYEQYF

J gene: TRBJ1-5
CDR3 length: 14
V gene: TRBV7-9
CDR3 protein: CASSDGSGYQPQHF

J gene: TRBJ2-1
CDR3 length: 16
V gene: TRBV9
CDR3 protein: CASSPSGLNTYNEQFF

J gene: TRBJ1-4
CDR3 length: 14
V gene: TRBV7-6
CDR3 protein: CASSLVQGDEKLFF

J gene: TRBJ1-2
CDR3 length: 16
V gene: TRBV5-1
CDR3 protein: CASSSSLDRQDYGYTF

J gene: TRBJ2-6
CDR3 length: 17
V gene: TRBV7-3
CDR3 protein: CASSLIAQASGANVLTF

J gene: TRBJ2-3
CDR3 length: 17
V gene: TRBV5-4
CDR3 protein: CASSLGTSGRRTDTQYF

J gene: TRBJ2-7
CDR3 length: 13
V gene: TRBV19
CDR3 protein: CASSNYHSYEQYF

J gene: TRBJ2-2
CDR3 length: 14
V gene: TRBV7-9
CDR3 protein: CASSSAGGRGELFF

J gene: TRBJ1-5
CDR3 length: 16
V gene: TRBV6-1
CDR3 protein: CASSGHTGRSNQPQHF

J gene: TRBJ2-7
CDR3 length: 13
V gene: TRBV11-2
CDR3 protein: CASSFTEGGEQYF

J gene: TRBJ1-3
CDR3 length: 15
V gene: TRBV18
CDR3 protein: CASSNRQGFDNTIYF

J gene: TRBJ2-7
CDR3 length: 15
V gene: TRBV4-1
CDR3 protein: CASSQDDRAHYEQYF

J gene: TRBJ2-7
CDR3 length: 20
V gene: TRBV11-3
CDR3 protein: CASSKRPAITQGGSSYEQYF

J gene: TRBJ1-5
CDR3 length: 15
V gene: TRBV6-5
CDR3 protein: CASSPGGVGNQPQHF

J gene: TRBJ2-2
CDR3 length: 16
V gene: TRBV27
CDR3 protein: CASRREGGGPNGELFF

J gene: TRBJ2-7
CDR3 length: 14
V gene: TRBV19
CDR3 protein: CASSIGGGAYEQYF

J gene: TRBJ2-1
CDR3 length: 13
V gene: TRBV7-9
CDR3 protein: CASSLGTGGDQFF

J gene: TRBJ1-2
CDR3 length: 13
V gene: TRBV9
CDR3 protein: CASSATGDYGYTF

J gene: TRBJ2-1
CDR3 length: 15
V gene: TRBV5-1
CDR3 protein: CASSRSGLAVTEQFF

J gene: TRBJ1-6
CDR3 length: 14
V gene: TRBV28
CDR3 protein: CASNMDRGNSPLHF

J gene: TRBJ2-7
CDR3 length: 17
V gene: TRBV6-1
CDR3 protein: CASSETQGDTGGLEQYF

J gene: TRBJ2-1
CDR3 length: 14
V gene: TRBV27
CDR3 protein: CASSLSYGGNEQFF

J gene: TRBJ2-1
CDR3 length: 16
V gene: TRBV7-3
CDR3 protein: CASSSAGQSSYNEQFF

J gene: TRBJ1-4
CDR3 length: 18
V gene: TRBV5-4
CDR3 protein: CASSLEFLVWRHNEKLFF

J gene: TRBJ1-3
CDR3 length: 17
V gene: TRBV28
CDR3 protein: CASSSRVARVAGNTIYF